This entry is about one T cell receptor beta chain. Its antigen specificity is not known. Nothing much larger sits one base from this clone, and base qualities are not available. The data stem from a study of blood T cells in healthy people across ages (dated by TCRdb to between 2015 and 2016). Context from the whole study: In model experiments, template switching captured about one uniquely barcoded TCR beta cDNA molecule for every two T cells. The donors were divided into four age groups: young (average around 17 years), middle-aged (almost 40), aged (under 70) and long-lived (nearly 85). To track age-related changes in TCR beta repertoire diversity, the study relied on deep sequencing normalized with unique cDNA molecular identifiers. Donors of different ages were randomly distributed across sequencing lanes to avoid experimental bias. The study analyzed two additional independent replicas of 1 million unique cDNA reads from the same blood draw for two donors, one aged 18 to 30 and one aged 80 or older. Study-wide conclusions, independent of this receptor: The long-lived group showed more naive CD4+ T cells, fewer expanded clones and increased TCR diversity than the aged group, suggesting age selection. Total diversity estimates from one million sequenced T cells were considered lower bounds and underestimates. The CMV infection status of donors was not known, potentially confounding age-related changes in expanded clonotypes. A strong correlation was found between observed TCR beta diversity and the percentage of naive T cells measured by flow cytometry. Since profiling was done on bulk unsorted PBMCs, naive and antigen-experienced compartments could not be conclusively compared. Observed TCR beta diversity per million T cells fell roughly linearly with age, and a significant reduction was already apparent by age around 40.

The donors were roughly 39 Caucasian individuals from Russia, aged 6 to 90 years, who were systemically healthy. Roughly 10 milliliters of peripheral blood were collected from each donor into EDTA-treated Vacutainer tubes. Ficoll-Paque density-gradient centrifugation was used to isolate PBMCs, with at least 7 million obtained per sample. Trizol reagent was used to extract total RNA from PBMCs, with at least 5.5 micrograms per sample. Naive CD45RAhigh/CD27high T cell percentages were measured by flow cytometry on a PBMC aliquot from every donor. Libraries were built with 5' RACE. The data were produced on an Illumina HiSeq 2500. A second PCR of roughly 7 to 12 cycles was run with a J-beta primer mix and a sample-barcoded 5' primer. Each TCR beta cDNA molecule received a unique molecular identifier from a template-switch 5' adaptor carrying 12 random nucleotides. Each sample yielded at least 2.5 million CDR3-containing paired-end reads. First-strand cDNA was synthesized from all RNA with the Mint cDNA synthesis kit, primed by a TRBC-specific oligonucleotide. All cDNA was treated with uracil-DNA glycosylase and then went through a first 18-cycle PCR with the universal primers M1SS and BC2_uni_R. Turning to the authors' computational methods: For normalization, 1 million high-quality reads were randomly selected from each sample, with every read carrying a distinct molecular identifier. Reads with shared molecular identifiers were discarded instead of being binned into consensus sequences. MiTCR, run with a Q25 quality threshold and the strictest error-elimination algorithm, handled CDR3 identification, clonotype clustering and error correction. A nonparametric unseen species model with Euler transformation was used to estimate a lower bound on total TCR beta diversity. TCRdb ran its own pipeline on the public reads, namely fastp trimming at Q25 and MiXCR clone calling, and kept in-frame beta chains. Rows matching on CDR3 protein sequence are summarized as one entry with the most common DNA and genes. TCRdb, not the original authors, processed these V and J calls. The sample contains about 730,000 distinct CDR3 sequences, approximately 43% of them found a single time. The leading ten clones occupy around a fifth of the sample.

From the cysteine through the phenylalanine, the CDR3 covers 16 amino acids. Of all the DNA, just the CDR3 is kept, 48 bases in frame from base 1. Trimming removed 2 bases from V and 9 bases from J, leaving 17 bases between the germline ends. CDR1 and CDR2 (SNHLY, FYNNEI) derive from the germline V gene. Sequenced: blood. The TCR comes from a woman aged 60-75 years in good health. Recombination joined TRBV2 with TRBJ1-6; TRBD1 is possibly the D segment (5 matching bases). The DNA is as follows: TGTGCCAGCAGTGAAAGAGAGGTGTCAGGGTCTTCACCCCTCCACTTT. The translation is CASSEREVSGSSPLHF.